This T cell receptor (beta chain) was recovered during a study of T cell responses to AZD1222 COVID-19 vaccine. Study-wide results and limits: Donors were mostly white British, more females; clonal diversity possibly underestimated. Repertoires were obtained solely post-peak T cell response.

Data came from immunoSEQ multiplex PCR; TCRdb stores just in-frame clones and leaves some out. The sample yields 90,000 to 150,000 clones, around 90% seen once. The CDR3 is 13 amino acids. V shed 3 bases and J shed 0 bases, with 3 bases lying between them. Germline V gene sequence: CDR1 MDHEN, CDR2 SYDVKM. About this clone itself: The antigen remains unidentified.

The chain is built from TRBV28 and TRBJ1-5; D is ambiguous. This receptor was obtained from an adult who received the AZD1222 COVID-19 vaccine. This specimen consisted of peripheral blood, obtained 28 days after the second AZD1222 dose. The CDR3 bases are TGTGCCAGCAGTTTGGGTAGCAATCAGCCCCAGCATTTT. This gives the protein CASSLGSNQPQHF. Together with reference TRBV28 and TRBJ1-5, the CDR3 gives the full variable domain: DVKVTQSSRYLVKRTGEKVFLECVQDMDHENMFWYRQDPGLGLRLIYFSYDVKMKEKGDIPEGYSVSREKKERFSLILESASTNQTSMYLCASSLGSNQPQHFGDGTRLSIL.